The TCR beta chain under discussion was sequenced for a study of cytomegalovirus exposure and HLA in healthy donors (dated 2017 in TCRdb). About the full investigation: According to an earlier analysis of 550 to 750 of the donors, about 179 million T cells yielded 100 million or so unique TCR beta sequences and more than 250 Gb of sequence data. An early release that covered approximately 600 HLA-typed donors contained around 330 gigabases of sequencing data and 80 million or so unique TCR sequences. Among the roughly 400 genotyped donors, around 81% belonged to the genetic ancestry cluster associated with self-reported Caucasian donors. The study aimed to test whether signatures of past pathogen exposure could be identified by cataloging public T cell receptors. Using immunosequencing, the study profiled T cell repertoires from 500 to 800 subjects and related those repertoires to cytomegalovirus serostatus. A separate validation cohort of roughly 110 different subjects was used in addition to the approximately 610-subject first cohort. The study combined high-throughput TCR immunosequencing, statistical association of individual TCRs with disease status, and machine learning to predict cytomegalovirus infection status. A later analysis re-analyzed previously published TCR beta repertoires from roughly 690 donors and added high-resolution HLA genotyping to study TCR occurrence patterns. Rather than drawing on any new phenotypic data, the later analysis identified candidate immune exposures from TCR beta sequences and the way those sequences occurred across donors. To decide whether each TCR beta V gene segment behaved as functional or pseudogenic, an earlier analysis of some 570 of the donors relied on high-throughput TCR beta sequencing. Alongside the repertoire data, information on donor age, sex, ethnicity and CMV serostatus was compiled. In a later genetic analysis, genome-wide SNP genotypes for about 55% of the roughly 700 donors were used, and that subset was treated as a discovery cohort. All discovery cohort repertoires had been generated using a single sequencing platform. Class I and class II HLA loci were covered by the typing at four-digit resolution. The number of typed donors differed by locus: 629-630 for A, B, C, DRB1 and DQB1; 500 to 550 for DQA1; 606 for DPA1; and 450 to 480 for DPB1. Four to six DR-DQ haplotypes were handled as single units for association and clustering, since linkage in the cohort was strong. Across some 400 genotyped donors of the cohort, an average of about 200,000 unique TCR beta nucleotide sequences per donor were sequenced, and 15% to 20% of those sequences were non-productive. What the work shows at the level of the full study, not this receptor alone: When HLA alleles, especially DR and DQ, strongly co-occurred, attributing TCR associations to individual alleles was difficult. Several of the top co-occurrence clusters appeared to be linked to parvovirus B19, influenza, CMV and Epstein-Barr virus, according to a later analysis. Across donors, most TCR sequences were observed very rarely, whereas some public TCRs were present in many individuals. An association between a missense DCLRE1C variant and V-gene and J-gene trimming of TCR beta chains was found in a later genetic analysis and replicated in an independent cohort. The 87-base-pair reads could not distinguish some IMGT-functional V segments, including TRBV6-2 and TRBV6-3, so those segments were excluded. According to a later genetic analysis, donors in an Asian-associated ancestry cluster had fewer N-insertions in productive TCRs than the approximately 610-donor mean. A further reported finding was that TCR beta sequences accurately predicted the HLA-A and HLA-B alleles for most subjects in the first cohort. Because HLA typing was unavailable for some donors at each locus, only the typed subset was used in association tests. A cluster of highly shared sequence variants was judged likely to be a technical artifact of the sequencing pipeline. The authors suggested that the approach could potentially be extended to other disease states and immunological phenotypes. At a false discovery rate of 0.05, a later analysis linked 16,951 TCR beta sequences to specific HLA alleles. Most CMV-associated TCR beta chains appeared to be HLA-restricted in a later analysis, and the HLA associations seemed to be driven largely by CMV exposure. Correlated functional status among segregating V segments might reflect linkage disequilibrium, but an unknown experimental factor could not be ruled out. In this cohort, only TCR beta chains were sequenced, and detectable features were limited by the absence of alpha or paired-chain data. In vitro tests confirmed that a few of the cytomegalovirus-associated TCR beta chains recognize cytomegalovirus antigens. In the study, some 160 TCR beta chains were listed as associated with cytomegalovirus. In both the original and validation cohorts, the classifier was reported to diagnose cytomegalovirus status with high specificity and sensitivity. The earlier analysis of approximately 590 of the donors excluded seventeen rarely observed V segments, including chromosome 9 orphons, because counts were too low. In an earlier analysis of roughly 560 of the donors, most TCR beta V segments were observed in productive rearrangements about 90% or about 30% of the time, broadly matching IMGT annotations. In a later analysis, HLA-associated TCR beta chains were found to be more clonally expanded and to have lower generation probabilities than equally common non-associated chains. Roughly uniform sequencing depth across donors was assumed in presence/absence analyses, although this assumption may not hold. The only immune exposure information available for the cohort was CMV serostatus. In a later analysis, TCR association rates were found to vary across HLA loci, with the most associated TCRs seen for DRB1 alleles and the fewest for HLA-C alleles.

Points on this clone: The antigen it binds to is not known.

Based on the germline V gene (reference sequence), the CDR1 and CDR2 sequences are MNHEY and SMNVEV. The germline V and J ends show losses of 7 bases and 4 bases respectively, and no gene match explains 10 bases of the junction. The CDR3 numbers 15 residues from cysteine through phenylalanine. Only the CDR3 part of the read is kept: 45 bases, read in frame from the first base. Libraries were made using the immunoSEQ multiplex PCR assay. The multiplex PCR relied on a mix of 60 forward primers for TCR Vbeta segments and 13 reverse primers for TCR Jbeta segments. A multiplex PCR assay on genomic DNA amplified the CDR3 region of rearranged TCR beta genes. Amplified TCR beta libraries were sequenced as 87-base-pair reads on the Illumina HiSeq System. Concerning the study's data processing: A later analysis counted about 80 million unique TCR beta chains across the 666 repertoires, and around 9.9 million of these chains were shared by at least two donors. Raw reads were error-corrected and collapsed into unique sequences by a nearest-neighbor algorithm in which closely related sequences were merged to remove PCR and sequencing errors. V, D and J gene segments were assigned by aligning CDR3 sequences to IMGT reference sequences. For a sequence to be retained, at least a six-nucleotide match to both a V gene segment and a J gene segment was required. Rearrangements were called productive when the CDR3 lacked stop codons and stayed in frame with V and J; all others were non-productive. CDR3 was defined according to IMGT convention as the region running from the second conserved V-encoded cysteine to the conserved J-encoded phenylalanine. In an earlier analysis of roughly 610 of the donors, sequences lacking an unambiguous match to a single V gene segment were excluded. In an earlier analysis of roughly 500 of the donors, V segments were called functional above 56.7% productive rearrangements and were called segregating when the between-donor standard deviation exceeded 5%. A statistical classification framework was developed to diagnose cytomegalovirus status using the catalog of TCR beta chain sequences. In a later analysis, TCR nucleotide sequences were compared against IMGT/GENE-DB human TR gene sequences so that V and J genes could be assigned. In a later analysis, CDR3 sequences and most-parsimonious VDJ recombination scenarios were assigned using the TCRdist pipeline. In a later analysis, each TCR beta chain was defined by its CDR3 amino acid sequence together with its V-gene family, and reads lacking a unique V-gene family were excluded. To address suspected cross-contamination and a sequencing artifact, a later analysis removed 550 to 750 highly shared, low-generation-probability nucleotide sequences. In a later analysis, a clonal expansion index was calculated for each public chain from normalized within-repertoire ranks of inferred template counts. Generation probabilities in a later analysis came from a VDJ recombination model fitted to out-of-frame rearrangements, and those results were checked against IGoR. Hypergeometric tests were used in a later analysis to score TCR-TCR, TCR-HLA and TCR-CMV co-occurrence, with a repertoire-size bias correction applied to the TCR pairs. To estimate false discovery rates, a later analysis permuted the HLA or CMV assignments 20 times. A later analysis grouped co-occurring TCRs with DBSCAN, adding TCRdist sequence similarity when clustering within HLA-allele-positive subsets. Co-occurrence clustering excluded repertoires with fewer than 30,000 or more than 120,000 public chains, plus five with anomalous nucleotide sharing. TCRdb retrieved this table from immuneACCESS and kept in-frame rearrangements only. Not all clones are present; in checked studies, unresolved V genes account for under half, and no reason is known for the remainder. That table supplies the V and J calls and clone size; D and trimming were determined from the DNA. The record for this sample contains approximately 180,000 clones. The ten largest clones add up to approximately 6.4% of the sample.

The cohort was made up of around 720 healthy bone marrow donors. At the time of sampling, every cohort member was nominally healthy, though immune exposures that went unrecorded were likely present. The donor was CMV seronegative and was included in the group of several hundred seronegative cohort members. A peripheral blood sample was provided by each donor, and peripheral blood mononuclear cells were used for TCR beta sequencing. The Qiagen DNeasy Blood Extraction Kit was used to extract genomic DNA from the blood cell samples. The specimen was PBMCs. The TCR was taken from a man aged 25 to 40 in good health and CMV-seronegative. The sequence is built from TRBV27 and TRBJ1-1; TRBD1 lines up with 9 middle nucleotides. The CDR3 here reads CASNRTGAMSTEAFF. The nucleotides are TGTGCCAGCAACCGGACAGGGGCAATGAGCACTGAAGCTTTCTTT.